This T cell receptor (beta chain) was identified during a study of blood T cell repertoires in COVID-19. Clones were sequenced by immunoSEQ multiplex PCR, and TCRdb holds only the in-frame ones, with some missing. The sample records more than 150,000 clones, about 80% being singletons. Trimming left V 4 bases short and J 3 bases short, with 13 bases between. Per the germline V gene, CDR1 is SGDLS and CDR2 is YYNGEE. CDR3 size: 14 residues. Sequenced input: peripheral blood. The chain couples TRBV9 to TRBJ1-2; D not certain. The source of this sequence is a human donor in a cohort sampled during active COVID-19. CDR3 amino acids: CASSPVPADYGYTF. The CDR3 DNA reads TGTGCCAGCAGCCCGGTCCCCGCGGACTATGGCTACACCTTC.